This entry features one T cell receptor beta chain sequence. Read data end 3 residues before the CDR3 end; the end is taken from the germline J gene. From germline, CDR1 is SGHRS and CDR2 YFSETQ. This CDR3 is 14 amino acids long. The entry originates in a study of T cells in women clearing cervical HPV infection. Average input was around 1,100 ng genomic DNA for immunoSEQ TCR beta CDR3 amplification. This table comes from immunoSEQ multiplex PCR, and its TCRdb copy is limited to in-frame clones, with some not included. The table counts 30,000 to 35,000 clones; around 20% lies in the top ten. The sample taken for sequencing was blood buffy coat. This clonotype originated in a woman aged 18-69 years with a cervical HPV16 infection that either progressed to CIN3+ or cleared (not recorded which). The rearrangement uses TRBV5-1 and TRBJ1-6; the match to TRBD1 covers 7 bases. CDR3 loop: CASRLGQEGYPLHF. The part of the CDR3 DNA that was read is TGCGCCAGCAGACTCGGACAGGAAGGTTATCCC. Variable domain in full (rest from reference TRBV5-1 and TRBJ1-6): KAGVTQTPRYLIKTRGQQVTLSCSPISGHRSVSWYQQTPGQGLQFLFEYFSETQRNKGNFPGRFSGRQFSNSRSEMNVSTLELGDSALYLCASRLGQEGYPLHFGNGTRLTVT.